This T cell receptor beta chain was found in a study of blood T cell repertoires in COVID-19. Study background: Whether acute or convalescent, the COVID-19 samples came from the United States, Italy and Spain. Sources were T cells, B-cell-depleted T cells, or PBMCs; the material itself was cDNA or gDNA.

After removal of 8 bases from V and 0 bases from J, the junction contained 12 bases not matched to a gene. Germline lookup yields CDR1 SEHNR and CDR2 FQNEAQ (reference sequence). The CDR3 totals 17 residues. Original analysis: Amplification from reference gene primers served as the basis for estimated nucleated cell counts. TCRdb's copy holds only in-frame clones and misses some; the assay was immunoSEQ multiplex PCR. That table furnishes V, J and clone size, whereas the DNA furnished D and trimming. The data show 100,000 to 150,000 clones, approximately 90% seen once. The TCR sequence derives from a human donor in a cohort sampled during active COVID-19. V usage is TRBV7-9 and J usage is TRBJ2-1; 8 bases match TRBD2. The specimen was peripheral blood. CDR3 nucleotides: TGTGCCAGCCGCAAAAGGAGCGGGAGCCCCTCCTACAATGAGCAGTTCTTC. It codes for CASRKRSGSPSYNEQFF. Together with reference TRBV7-9 and TRBJ2-1, the CDR3 gives the full variable domain: DTGVSQNPRHKITKRGQNVTFRCDPISEHNRLYWYRQTLGQGPEFLTYFQNEAQLEKSRLLSDRFSAERPKGSFSTLEIQRTEQGDSAMYLCASRKRSGSPSYNEQFFGPGTRLTVL.